These 31 T cell receptor beta chains were sequenced from one sample in a study of T cells in women clearing cervical HPV infection. Repertoires were generated with immunoSEQ multiplex PCR, while TCRdb's copy carries only in-frame clones and drops some. The sample has around 46,000 clones. Input material: blood buffy coat. These receptors originate from a woman aged 18-69 years with a cervical HPV16 infection that either progressed to CIN3+ or cleared (not recorded which).

Remarks on this clone: The read comes to an end 3 residues before the CDR3 does, leaving the germline J gene to fill in the end. V and J are TRBV20-1 and TRBJ1-2; D unclear. CDR3 size: 17 residues. Germline V gene lookup returns CDR1 DFQATT and CDR2 SNEGSKA (reference sequence). V gave up 1 base and J gave up 2 bases, with 20 bases separating them. The CDR3 loop is CSARGLSVTGSNYGYTF. CDR3 DNA (partial): TGCAGTGCTAGAGGTCTCTCGGTGACTGGATCGAACTATGGC.

Of note for this clone: The CDR3 is cut off 3 residues early in the read; its end comes from the germline J gene. The chain uses TRBV5-6 and TRBJ1-1; 8 bases match TRBD1. There are 15 residues in the CDR3. J gave up 7 bases and V 0 bases, and 8 bases lay outside the gene matches. The V gene's germline CDR1 is SGHDT and CDR2 YYEEEE. CDR3 bases read: TGTGCCAGCAGCTTGGGAGACAGGGGACCAAATGAA. Translated, it gives CASSLGDRGPNE. Given in full, the CDR3 is CASSLGDRGPNEAFF.

Points on this clone: With the read ending 3 residues before the CDR3 end, the germline J gene is used to fill in that end. The rearrangement joins TRBV20-1 to TRBJ2-2; 9 bases align to TRBD2. Germline lookup yields CDR1 DFQATT and CDR2 SNEGSKA (reference sequence). The CDR3 contains 16 residues. J gave up 3 bases and V 2 bases, and 7 bases lay outside the gene matches. CDR3 in amino acids: CSARSAGGPDTGELFF. Partial CDR3 DNA: TGCAGTGCTAGATCCGCGGGAGGGCCGGACACCGGGGAG.

Remarks on this clone: Coverage ceases 3 residues before the CDR3 finishes, and the germline J gene fills in the end. The rearrangement links TRBV9 to TRBJ2-2; tentatively, D is TRBD1 (6 bases). CDR1 and CDR2 (germline): SGDLS, YYNGEE. The CDR3 has 15 residues. V was trimmed by 3 bases and J by 4 bases, leaving 13 bases between them. The CDR3 DNA, read in part, is TGTGCCAGCAGCGCTCAGGGGAAGGGCACCGGGGAG. This gives the protein CASSAQGKGTGE. The whole CDR3 protein reads CASSAQGKGTGELFF.

For this clone: The DNA ends 3 residues before the CDR3 does, and the rest of the CDR3 is filled in from the germline J gene. The genes are TRBV4-1 and TRBJ2-3; D might be TRBD1 (6 bases). V lost 0 bases to trimming and J lost 0 bases, with 10 bases between them. The CDR3 length is 16 residues. From germline, CDR1 is MGHRA and CDR2 YSYEKL. Partial CDR3 DNA: TGCGCCAGCAGCCAAGATCGCACAGGGAGCACAGATACG. This codes for CASSQDRTGSTDT. From start to end, the CDR3 is CASSQDRTGSTDTQYF.

A word on this clone: The CDR3 is cut off 3 residues early in the read; its end comes from the germline J gene. This rearrangement joins TRBV6-1 to TRBJ1-2, with D maybe TRBD1 (5 bases). The CDR3 length is 15 residues. The germline V gene encodes CDR1 MNHNS and CDR2 SASEGT. The V end was cut by 3 bases, the J end by 5 bases, with 16 bases between. The CDR3 loop reads CASSDPRGEFYGYTF. CDR3 bases read: TGTGCCAGCAGTGACCCGCGAGGGGAGTTTTATGGC.

Turning to this clone: The sequence runs out 3 residues before the end of the CDR3; the remainder is reconstructed from the germline J gene. This sequence joins TRBV14 and TRBJ2-7; tentative D call: TRBD1 (5 bases). V was pared by 1 base and J by 4 bases, with 14 bases between. Per germline, CDR1 SGHDN and CDR2 FVKESK. The CDR3 totals 15 residues. The CDR3 region is CASSQGETGLYEQYF. The sequenced part of the CDR3 DNA is TGTGCCAGCAGCCAAGGCGAAACAGGATTATACGAG.

With regard to this clone: The read falls 3 residues short of the CDR3 end, and the missing part is taken from the germline J gene. The gene calls are TRBV20-1 and TRBJ2-7, with a tentative D call TRBD1 (6 bases). Trimming took off 6 bases at V and 2 bases at J, with 20 bases between the two ends. The CDR3 is 15 amino acids. In germline, CDR1 is DFQATT, CDR2 SNEGSKA (reference sequence). CDR3 amino acids: CSASPVGRGTYEQYF. The part of the CDR3 DNA that was read is TGCAGTGCCTCCCCAGTGGGCAGGGGCACCTACGAG.

About this clone: Coverage ceases 3 residues before the CDR3 finishes, and the germline J gene fills in the end. V gene TRBV29-1 combines with J gene TRBJ2-7, with 7 bases fitting TRBD1. The length of the CDR3 is 12 residues. Germline-derived CDR1 and CDR2 are SQVTM and ANQGSEA. Losses at the gene ends were 5 bases for V and 2 bases for J; bases not matched to a gene: 3. The DNA read from the CDR3 is TGCAGCGTTCGGACAGGAACCTACGAG. Its translation: CSVRTGTYE. The full CDR3 is CSVRTGTYEQYF.

Notes on this clone: The sequenced fragment ends 3 residues before the CDR3 boundary, so the rest is inferred from the germline J gene. This chain uses TRBV30 with TRBJ1-2, with D tentatively TRBD1 (5 bases). Germline V gives CDR1 GTSNPN, CDR2 SVGIG (reference sequence). This CDR3 has 13 amino acids. The covered CDR3 bases are TGTGCCTGGCGTCCCGGCAGGGCAGAAGGC. This gives the protein CAWRPGRAEG. The whole CDR3 sequence reads CAWRPGRAEGYTF.

Details on this clone: The CDR3 goes on 3 residues after the read ends, and that part is filled in from the germline J gene. The chain recombines TRBV19 with TRBJ2-1; TRBD2 matches 9 bases. Trimming cost V 4 bases and J 7 bases; bases outside gene matches: 11. There are 16 residues in the CDR3. The V gene's germline CDR1 is LNHDA and CDR2 SQIVND (reference sequence). The part of the CDR3 DNA that was read is TGTGCCAGTAGTACGATTAGCGGGAGTCTGAGAAATGAG. Protein: CASSTISGSLRNE. The whole CDR3 is CASSTISGSLRNEQFF. Combining the CDR3 with reference TRBV19 and TRBJ2-1 gives the whole variable domain DGGITQSPKYLFRKEGQNVTLSCEQNLNHDAMYWYRQDPGQGLRLIYYSQIVNDFQKGDIAEGYSVSREKKESFPLTVTSAQKNPTAFYLCASSTISGSLRNEQFFGPGTRLTVL.

Notes on this clone: The read terminates 3 residues before the CDR3 end, so the remaining end is supplied by the germline J gene. V and J are TRBV7-9 and TRBJ2-1, with 10 nucleotides matching TRBD2. CDR1 is SEHNR and CDR2 is FQNEAQ in the germline V gene (reference sequence). The CDR3 runs to 14 residues. J lost 9 bases, V lost 3 bases, and 5 bases had no gene match. The CDR3 sequence is CASSLVLAGFEQFF. The CDR3 DNA, read in part, is TGTGCCAGCAGCTTGGTACTAGCGGGATTTGAG.

As for this clone: The sequenced fragment ends 3 residues before the CDR3 boundary, so the rest is inferred from the germline J gene. V is TRBV18 and J is TRBJ2-3; 14 nucleotides match TRBD2. Per germline, CDR1 KGHSH and CDR2 LQKENI. The CDR3 spans 18 residues. After removal of 3 bases from V and 1 base from J, the junction contained 6 bases not matched to a gene. CDR3 in amino acids: CASSPGLAGAWGTDTQYF. CDR3 DNA (partial): TGTGCCAGCTCACCGGGACTAGCGGGGGCTTGGGGCACAGATACG. Supplemented by reference TRBV18 and TRBJ2-3, the full variable domain reads NAGVMQNPRHLVRRRGQEARLRCSPMKGHSHVYWYRQLPEEGLKFMVYLQKENIIDESGMPKERFSAEFPKEGPSILRIQQVVRGDSAAYFCASSPGLAGAWGTDTQYFGPGTRLTVL.

As concerns this clone: The read finishes 3 residues shy of the CDR3 end, and the germline J gene is used to complete it. V is TRBV2 and J is TRBJ2-2, with D hard to call. This CDR3 has 13 residues. Per germline, CDR1 SNHLY and CDR2 FYNNEI. V lost 6 bases and J 3 bases, leaving 8 bases between the germline ends. The sequenced part of the CDR3 DNA is TGTGCCAGCAGGACCCAGGACACCGGGGAG. Translating gives CASRTQDTGE. The complete CDR3 protein is CASRTQDTGELFF.

Comment on this clone: The sequence runs out 3 residues before the end of the CDR3; the remainder is reconstructed from the germline J gene. The J gene is TRBJ2-2, the V gene TRBV7-6; weak D call: TRBD2 (7 bases). Germline loops: CDR1 SGHVS, CDR2 FNYEAQ. The CDR3 length is 18 residues. Trimming stripped 1 base from V and 1 base from J, with 16 bases between. The CDR3 loop is CASSLGVGGALNTGELFF. CDR3 bases read: TGTGCCAGCAGCTTAGGAGTTGGGGGGGCGTTGAACACCGGGGAG.

The covered CDR3 bases are TGCGCCAGCAGCTTGATGGGAGGGGAGGAGTCACCC. The encoded protein is CASSLMGGEESP. The complete CDR3 reads CASSLMGGEESPLHF. This chain uses TRBV5-1 with TRBJ1-6; the D gene is possibly TRBD1 (5 bases). The CDR3 end lies 3 residues beyond the end of the read and is filled in from the germline J gene. V dropped 1 base and J dropped 10 bases, with 15 bases sitting between them. CDR1 is SGHRS, CDR2 YFSETQ, per germline. The CDR3 contains 15 residues. The full variable domain, in which reference TRBV5-1 and TRBJ1-6 provide the parts outside the CDR3, is KAGVTQTPRYLIKTRGQQVTLSCSPISGHRSVSWYQQTPGQGLQFLFEYFSETQRNKGNFPGRFSGRQFSNSRSEMNVSTLELGDSALYLCASSLMGGEESPLHFGNGTRLTVT.

Remarks on this clone: The junction departs from germline at one end; a sequencing error may be responsible. Coverage ceases 3 residues before the CDR3 finishes, and the germline J gene fills in the end. The chain links TRBV19 to TRBJ1-3; 7 bases match TRBD1. This CDR3 is 15 amino acids long. Germline V gene lookup returns CDR1 LNHDA and CDR2 SQIVND (reference sequence). CDR3 residues: CASSNKGAGGNPIYF. Incomplete CDR3 DNA: TGTGCCAGTAGTAATAAGGGGGCAGGTGGAAACCCC.

With regard to this clone: The sequence runs out 3 residues before the end of the CDR3; the remainder is reconstructed from the germline J gene. This chain uses TRBV20-1 with TRBJ2-5; TRBD1 matches at 9 bases. The CDR3 is 13 residues long. Unmatched junction bases numbered 5, after V lost 4 bases and J lost 5 bases. CDR1 and CDR2 (germline): DFQATT, SNEGSKA (reference sequence). The CDR3 protein is CSANGQGLETQYF. The DNA read from the CDR3 is TGCAGTGCTAACGGACAGGGGCTGGAGACC.

Points on this clone: The read falls 3 residues short of the CDR3 end, and the missing part is taken from the germline J gene. The chain joins TRBV5-1 to TRBJ2-1; possible D gene TRBD2, 7 bases. V lost 4 bases to trimming and J lost 5 bases, with 13 bases between them. The CDR3 covers 14 residues. Germline V lookup: CDR1 SGHRS, CDR2 YFSETQ. The CDR3 sequence: CASSPWGGDNEQFF. The covered CDR3 bases are TGCGCCAGCAGCCCTTGGGGGGGCGACAATGAG.

For this clone: Read data end 3 residues before the CDR3 end; the end is taken from the germline J gene. V usage is TRBV30 and J usage is TRBJ1-5; the D gene is possibly TRBD1 (6 bases). The CDR3 length is 15 residues. Looked up from germline, CDR1 is GTSNPN and CDR2 is SVGIG (reference sequence). V shed 3 bases and J shed 5 bases, with 17 bases lying between them. The covered CDR3 bases are TGTGCCTGGAGCGCGGACAGAGGCCAAGATCAGCCC. Encoded protein: CAWSADRGQDQP. The CDR3 as a whole reads CAWSADRGQDQPQHF. Full variable domain (remainder filled in from reference TRBV30 and TRBJ1-5): SQTIHQWPATLVQPVGSPLSLECTVEGTSNPNLYWYRQAAGRGLQLLFYSVGIGQISSEVPQNLSASRPQDRQFILSSKKLLLSDSGFYLCAWSADRGQDQPQHFGDGTRLSIL.

Remarks on this clone: The CDR3 end falls 3 residues outside the read, so it is completed with the germline J gene. The chain uses TRBV5-1 and TRBJ1-5, with a possible D match to TRBD1 (6 bases). This CDR3 is built from 15 residues. Trimming removed 0 bases from V and 4 bases from J, with 11 bases in between. Germline V gene data show CDR1 as SGHRS and CDR2 as YFSETQ. The sequenced part of the CDR3 DNA is TGCGCCAGCAGCTTGGCCCCCCAGGGGAATCAGCCC. It specifies CASSLAPQGNQP. The entire CDR3 sequence reads CASSLAPQGNQPQHF.

In regard to this clone: The missing CDR3 end, 3 residues past where the read stops, is filled in from the germline J gene. The chain has TRBV7-2 and TRBJ2-3, with no clear D. This CDR3 is 12 amino acids long. V lost 8 bases to trimming and J lost 2 bases, with 8 bases between them. Per germline, CDR1 SGHTA and CDR2 FQGNSA. CDR3 residues: CASAQATDTQYF. The CDR3 bases that were read are TGTGCCAGCGCCCAGGCCACAGATACG.

The CDR3 region is CSARYQQGPNSPLHF. Incomplete CDR3 DNA: TGCAGTGCTAGGTACCAACAGGGGCCTAATTCACCC. The chain recombines TRBV20-1 with TRBJ1-6; TRBD1 agrees at 7 bases. The sequence runs out 3 residues before the end of the CDR3; the remainder is reconstructed from the germline J gene. The trim removed 3 bases at V and 6 bases at J, leaving 8 bases unmatched. The CDR3 extends over 15 amino acids. CDR1 is DFQATT, CDR2 SNEGSKA, per germline (reference sequence).

As regards this clone: The sequenced fragment ends 3 residues before the CDR3 boundary, so the rest is inferred from the germline J gene. The chain is built from TRBV28 and TRBJ2-7; 9 bases map to TRBD2. Losses at the gene ends were 4 bases for V and 2 bases for J; bases not matched to a gene: 9. CDR3 length equals 16 residues. The germline V gene has CDR1 MDHEN and CDR2 SYDVKM. The CDR3 bases that were read are TGTGCCAGCAGTTCCTTAGCGGGGGCACTCACCTACGAG. Its protein is CASSSLAGALTYE. The full CDR3 reads CASSSLAGALTYEQYF.

Remarks on this clone: The read falls 3 residues short of the CDR3 end, and the missing part is taken from the germline J gene. The rearrangement links TRBV5-1 to TRBJ1-4; no clear D gene. With 3 bases removed from V and 0 bases from J, the gap between germline ends came to 9 bases. The germline CDR1 and CDR2 sequences are SGHRS and YFSETQ. The CDR3 covers 15 residues. The CDR3 bases that were read are TGCGCCAGCAGCTCACAGATTGCAACTAATGAAAAA. It translates to CASSSQIATNEK. In full, the CDR3 reads CASSSQIATNEKLFF. The full variable domain, rest sourced from reference TRBV5-1 and TRBJ1-4, is KAGVTQTPRYLIKTRGQQVTLSCSPISGHRSVSWYQQTPGQGLQFLFEYFSETQRNKGNFPGRFSGRQFSNSRSEMNVSTLELGDSALYLCASSSQIATNEKLFFGSGTQLSVL.

Comments on this clone: The CDR3 end is not reached by the read, which stops 3 residues before it; the germline J gene fills it in. This chain links TRBV7-2 with TRBJ1-6; TRBD1 matches 7 bases. J lost 9 bases, V lost 3 bases, and 8 bases had no gene match. Germline CDR1 reads SGHTA; CDR2 reads FQGNSA. The CDR3 is 15 residues long. The sequenced part of the CDR3 DNA is TGTGCCAGCAGCTTGGATGTCCAGGGGGGTTCACCC. Translated: CASSLDVQGGSP. The entire CDR3 protein is CASSLDVQGGSPLHF.

A remark on this clone: The read finishes 3 residues shy of the CDR3 end, and the germline J gene is used to complete it. V is TRBV7-6 and J is TRBJ2-7; a weak D match, TRBD2 (6 bases). The CDR3 consists of 14 residues. The V and J ends lost 0 bases and 5 bases respectively, with 11 bases between them. Germline V gene lookup returns CDR1 SGHVS and CDR2 FNYEAQ. CDR3 sequence reads: CASSLAEGFHEQYF. The sequenced CDR3 bases are TGTGCCAGCAGCTTAGCGGAGGGTTTCCACGAG.

Worth noting for this clone: The DNA ends 3 residues before the CDR3 does, and the rest of the CDR3 is filled in from the germline J gene. The rearrangement uses TRBV19 and TRBJ1-2; D gene ambiguous. Germline V gene lookup returns CDR1 LNHDA and CDR2 SQIVND (reference sequence). The CDR3 spans 15 residues. V was shortened by 1 base and J by 3 bases, with 12 bases between the two germline ends. Partial CDR3 DNA: TGTGCCAGTAGTATAGGGCGAGCGCGGGACTATGGC. It yields the protein CASSIGRARDYG. The entire CDR3 protein is CASSIGRARDYGYTF.

Points on this clone: The CDR3 end lies 3 residues beyond the end of the read and is filled in from the germline J gene. The rearrangement links TRBV10-3 to TRBJ1-2; D gene ambiguous. This CDR3 contains 13 residues. CDR1 is ENHRY and CDR2 is SYGVKD in the germline V gene. V gave up 6 bases and J gave up 5 bases, with 13 bases separating them. The covered CDR3 bases are TGTGCCATCAGGAAGATTACAGCTTATGGC. Residues: CAIRKITAYG. The whole CDR3 protein reads CAIRKITAYGYTF.

A note on this clone: A read error may produce the germline difference seen at one junction end. With the read ending 3 residues before the CDR3 end, the germline J gene is used to fill in that end. The chain is built from TRBV6-1 and TRBJ2-5, with 9 bases identical to TRBD2. There are 16 residues in the CDR3. Germline V gene data show CDR1 as MNHNS and CDR2 as SASEGT. The sequenced CDR3 bases are TGTGCCAGCAGTGAATGGTCTAGCGGGATGAAAGATACC. Encoded protein: CASSEWSSGMKDT. The CDR3 as a whole reads CASSEWSSGMKDTQYF.

Details on this clone: The CDR3 end lies 3 residues beyond the end of the read and is filled in from the germline J gene. This chain uses TRBV7-3 with TRBJ2-3, with 10 positions matching TRBD1. The germline V gene encodes CDR1 SGHTA and CDR2 FQGTGA. The trim removed 0 bases at V and 5 bases at J, leaving 5 bases unmatched. The CDR3 length is 16 residues. The CDR3 DNA, read in part, is TGTGCCAGCAGCTTAACAACGGGACAGGGGTTAGATACG. It codes for CASSLTTGQGLDT. From start to end, the CDR3 is CASSLTTGQGLDTQYF.